This TCR beta chain was profiled in a study of T-cell memory formation after mild COVID-19. Barcoded TCR alpha and TCR beta cDNA libraries with UMIs came from 5'RACE using constant-segment primers. TCRdb processed the 5' RACE reads anew with MiXCR; each CDR3 protein has one entry. The table includes roughly 310,000 distinct CDR3 sequences, around a sixth detected once. Source material: PBMCs or a T cell subset sorted from them (not recorded which). The clonotype was recovered from a young man who had mild COVID-19 (a few samples of this study predate the infection). Cell type and time point are not known.

The CDR3 coding sequence is TGTGCCAGCAGTGAAGAGACAGTAAATTCACCCCTCCACTTT. Translated: CASSEETVNSPLHF. J is TRBJ1-6 and V is TRBV2, with D perhaps TRBD1 (5 bases). This CDR3 contains 14 residues. Germline loops: CDR1 SNHLY, CDR2 FYNNEI. Deletions cut 1 base from V and 7 bases from J, with 8 bases between. The full variable domain, completed using reference TRBV2 and TRBJ1-6, is EPEVTQTPSHQVTQMGQEVILRCVPISNHLYFYWYRQILGQKVEFLVSFYNNEISEKSEIFDDQFSVERPDGSNFTLKIRSTKLEDSAMYFCASSEETVNSPLHFGNGTRLTVT.